Listed here are 32 T cell receptor beta chains from one sample, sequenced in a study of beta chain features in type 1 diabetes (dated by TCRdb to about 2018). The library was prepared using the immunoSEQ multiplex PCR assay. All of the isolated RNA was reverse transcribed with the High Capacity cDNA Reverse Transcription Kit, so expressed TCRB transcripts were sequenced. TCRdb limited this immuneACCESS table to in-frame rearrangements with V and J called. A share of clones is missing; checked studies link under half to unresolved V genes, and the rest is unexplained. This sample comprises fewer than 350,000 clones, about 8% of them detected only once. The top ten hold roughly 0.94% of the sample. The sample consisted of central memory CD4+ T cells from blood. Receptors originate from a woman under 30 in good health.

This clone occurred a few times. The chain has TRBV7-2 and TRBJ2-1; the match to TRBD2 covers 7 bases. CDR1 is SGHTA and CDR2 is FQGNSA in the germline V gene. The CDR3 is 16 amino acids. V trimming: 5 bases; J trimming: 2 bases; junction bases outside the gene matches: 9. As DNA, the CDR3 is TGTGCCAGCAGCACACAAGCGGGAAGCACCTACAATGAGCAGTTCTTC. Translated: CASSTQAGSTYNEQFF.

The chain has TRBV4-3 and TRBJ2-7, with 7 bases fitting TRBD2. V shed 1 base, J shed 6 bases, and the junction held 12 bases outside the gene matches. Germline V gene lookup returns CDR1 LGHNA and CDR2 YSLEER. The CDR3 is 16 amino acids. In nucleotides, the CDR3 is TGCGCCAGCAGCCAAGGGTCGGGGGGAAGGGACGGCGAGCAGTACTTC. Amino acid sequence: CASSQGSGGRDGEQYF.

CDR3 amino acids: CASSLGGEGAFF. The CDR3 DNA is TGCGCCAGCAGCTTGGGAGGGGAGGGAGCTTTCTTT. The chain joins TRBV5-1 to TRBJ1-1; D might be TRBD1 (5 bases). CDR1 is SGHRS, CDR2 YFSETQ, per germline. This CDR3 contains 12 residues. The germline V and J ends were trimmed by 0 bases and 10 bases, with 10 bases remaining between them.

V gene TRBV28 combines with J gene TRBJ1-2; 8 bases map to TRBD1. This CDR3 has 12 residues. Unmatched junction bases numbered 7, after V lost 2 bases and J lost 14 bases. CDR1 is MDHEN and CDR2 is SYDVKM in the germline V gene. The CDR3 here is CASSLLQGAFTF. The CDR3 DNA reads as TGTGCCAGCAGTTTACTCCAGGGGGCGTTTACCTTC.

This clone was found a few times. The CDR3 is CASGPGGASFNEQFF. The CDR3 DNA reads as TGTGCTAGTGGGCCGGGGGGCGCGTCTTTCAATGAGCAGTTCTTC. The chain joins TRBV12-5 to TRBJ2-1; perhaps TRBD2 as D (7 bases). CDR1 and CDR2 (germline): LGHNT, FRNRAP. Trimming removed 6 bases at V and 6 bases at J, with 18 bases between. The CDR3 extends over 15 amino acids.

This clone was recorded a few times. The chain has TRBV18 and TRBJ1-5; 9 nucleotides line up with TRBD1. The CDR3 sequence is 15 residues long. The junction had 5 bases not matched to a gene; V was cut back by 3 bases and J by 5 bases. Germline assignment: CDR1 KGHSH and CDR2 LQKENI. The CDR3 DNA follows: TGTGCCAGCTCACCGGGACAGGGATTGGATCAGCCCCAGCATTTT. This encodes CASSPGQGLDQPQHF.

This chain links TRBV28 with TRBJ1-3; D might be TRBD1 (5 bases). V gave up 4 bases and J gave up 3 bases, with 7 bases separating them. This CDR3 is built from 13 residues. CDR1 MDHEN and CDR2 SYDVKM come from the germline V gene. Here the CDR3 reads CASSSQGGNTIYF. DNA for the CDR3: TGTGCCAGCAGTTCCCAGGGTGGAAACACCATATATTTT.

In its sample, this clone was seen a few times. The chain links TRBV19 to TRBJ1-2, with D possibly TRBD1 on 6 matching bases. Germline lookup yields CDR1 LNHDA and CDR2 SQIVND (reference sequence). The CDR3 is 16 residues long. V was cut by 3 bases and J by 5 bases, with 19 bases left in between. The CDR3 sequence: CASSMGHSPRLYGYTF. The CDR3 coding sequence is TGTGCCAGTAGTATGGGACACAGCCCGCGATTGTATGGCTACACCTTC.

The table lists this clone with a few counts. The chain links TRBV30 to TRBJ2-4, with 7 positions matching TRBD1. Germline CDR1 is GTSNPN and CDR2 is SVGIG (reference sequence). Trimming took 3 bases from V and 7 from J; bases not matched to a gene: 0. This CDR3 region has 11 residues. The CDR3 bases are TGTGCCTGGAGACAGGGGAACATTCAGTACTTC. It is translated as CAWRQGNIQYF.

The rearrangement links TRBV7-2 to TRBJ2-5; no firm D call. With 5 bases removed from V and 4 bases from J, the gap between germline ends came to 11 bases. The germline CDR1 and CDR2 sequences are SGHTA and FQGNSA. The CDR3 sequence is 13 residues long. This chain's CDR3 is CASSKPIPETQYF. In DNA, the CDR3 is TGTGCCAGCAGCAAGCCGATCCCAGAGACCCAGTACTTC.

This clone was observed a few times. The chain employs TRBV4-1 and TRBJ2-2, with 13 positions matching TRBD2. Trimming cost V 2 bases and J 7 bases; bases outside gene matches: 16. The CDR3 runs 20 residues. From germline, CDR1 is MGHRA and CDR2 YSYEKL. This CDR3 is CASSQKNQPGTSGANGELFF. CDR3 in DNA: TGCGCCAGCAGCCAAAAGAATCAACCCGGGACTAGCGGGGCCAACGGGGAGCTGTTTTTT.

The sample holds a few counts of this clone. The chain couples TRBV2 to TRBJ1-2; no firm D call. CDR3 length equals 13 residues. Germline V lookup: CDR1 SNHLY, CDR2 FYNNEI. Trimming took 6 bases from V and 7 from J, leaving 15 bases between them. CDR3 nucleotides: TGTGCCAGCAGGATTCAAGCAAATACTGGCTACACCTTC. Translated: CASRIQANTGYTF.

The chain joins TRBV19 to TRBJ2-1; D is perhaps TRBD1 or TRBD2 (5 bases each). The V and J ends lost 3 bases and 9 bases respectively, with 15 bases between them. The CDR3 extends over 14 amino acids. Germline assignment: CDR1 LNHDA and CDR2 SQIVND (reference sequence). The CDR3 DNA reads TGTGCCAGTAGTATTACCGGGACGGTGGGTGAGCAGTTCTTC. Translating it yields CASSITGTVGEQFF.

The chain employs TRBV7-9 and TRBJ1-4, with D tentatively TRBD1 (6 bases). This CDR3 comprises 17 residues. Germline V gene lookup returns CDR1 SEHNR and CDR2 FQNEAQ (reference sequence). Trimming shortened V by 2 bases and J by 3 bases, and 16 bases separated the two germline ends. In DNA form, the CDR3 reads TGTGCCAGCAGCTTATCCCTCGGGGGCAGCCCTAATGAAAAACTGTTTTTT. It translates to CASSLSLGGSPNEKLFF.

This clone came up a few times. The rearrangement uses TRBV18 and TRBJ2-3; D may be TRBD1 (5 bases). There are 16 residues in the CDR3. Trimming pared 0 bases from V and 0 bases from J, leaving 10 bases between. CDR1 KGHSH and CDR2 LQKENI come from the germline V gene. The CDR3 reads CASSPPWGGSTDTQYF. CDR3 DNA sequence: TGTGCCAGCTCACCACCTTGGGGCGGTAGCACAGATACGCAGTATTTT.

This clone was seen many times. The J gene is TRBJ2-1, the V gene TRBV9, with D possibly being TRBD2 (5 bases). The germline V gene encodes CDR1 SGDLS and CDR2 YYNGEE. Trimming left V 3 bases short and J 3 bases short, with 13 bases between. The CDR3 is 15 amino acids. CDR3 coding DNA: TGTGCCAGCAGCGGGCGAGAGCGGAGCTACAATGAGCAGTTCTTC. It translates to CASSGRERSYNEQFF.

The chain uses TRBV6-5 and TRBJ2-7; D possibly corresponds to TRBD2 (5 bases). The germline CDR1 and CDR2 sequences are MNHEY and SVGAGI. This CDR3 comprises 13 residues. V lost 5 bases and J 7 bases, leaving 15 bases between the germline ends. The chain's CDR3 is CASSQRPSGEQYV. The CDR3 DNA reads as TGTGCCAGCAGTCAAAGACCCTCGGGGGAGCAGTACGTC.

This clone was recorded a few times. V gene TRBV20-1 combines with J gene TRBJ2-1; D gene ambiguous. The CDR3 has 11 amino acids. Per the germline V gene, CDR1 is DFQATT and CDR2 is SNEGSKA (reference sequence). V shed 3 bases and J shed 8 bases, with 8 bases lying between them. The CDR3 here is CSAREKYEQFF. CDR3 in DNA: TGCAGTGCTAGGGAGAAGTATGAGCAGTTCTTC.

This clone was seen repeatedly, ten times or more. The V and J genes are TRBV28 and TRBJ2-6; D gene unclear. CDR3 length: 15 amino acids. Trimming took off 6 bases at V and 0 bases at J, with 9 bases between the two ends. Germline lookup yields CDR1 MDHEN and CDR2 SYDVKM. This CDR3 is CASSVWGSGANVLTF. CDR3 sequence (DNA): TGTGCCAGCAGCGTGTGGGGCTCTGGGGCCAACGTCCTGACTTTC.

This clone has ten or more counts. This chain links TRBV10-3 with TRBJ2-3; maybe TRBD2 (6 bases). Germline-derived CDR1 and CDR2 are ENHRY and SYGVKD. The CDR3 spans 15 residues. V dropped 4 bases and J dropped 6 bases, with 17 bases sitting between them. CDR3 region: CAISGTGGTADTQYF. In DNA form, the CDR3 reads TGTGCCATCAGTGGAACGGGCGGGACCGCTGATACGCAGTATTTT.

This clone was detected only a few times. CDR3 bases: TGTGCCAGCAACCCGACAGAAGTATCCTACGAGCAGTACTTC. Encoded protein: CASNPTEVSYEQYF. The chain links TRBV2 to TRBJ2-7; D may be TRBD1 (5 bases). This CDR3 has 14 amino acids. Germline CDR1 reads SNHLY; CDR2 reads FYNNEI. With 7 bases removed from V and 1 base from J, the gap between germline ends came to 14 bases.

This clone was found a few times. The J gene is TRBJ2-7, the V gene TRBV10-3, with D maybe TRBD1 (5 bases). CDR3 length equals 15 residues. CDR1 and CDR2 (germline): ENHRY, SYGVKD. With 7 bases removed from V and 5 bases from J, the gap between germline ends came to 21 bases. The DNA of the CDR3 is TGTGCCATCACTGGGTCAGGGTTGGGATCCCACGAGCAGTACTTC. This sequence encodes CAITGSGLGSHEQYF.

This clone has more than one count but fewer than ten. The chain combines TRBV7-2 with TRBJ1-4; D is possibly TRBD1 (6 bases). The CDR3 is 14 amino acids. Trimming took 1 base from V and 10 from J, leaving 13 bases between them. From germline, CDR1 is SGHTA and CDR2 FQGNSA. CDR3 nucleotides: TGTGCCAGCAGCTTAGAACAGGGAGTTGGAAAACTGTTTTTT. Translating gives CASSLEQGVGKLFF.

This clone has only a few counts. The genes are TRBV28 and TRBJ2-7, with TRBD1 matching 7 bases. Germline V gives CDR1 MDHEN, CDR2 SYDVKM. The CDR3 is 14 amino acids. V lost 5 bases and J lost 2; bases outside the gene matches: 6. The CDR3 region has the DNA TGTGCCAGCAGTATCCAGGGACAGACCTACGAGCAGTACTTC. Its protein is CASSIQGQTYEQYF.

The rearrangement joins TRBV7-2 to TRBJ2-5, with D tentatively TRBD2 (6 bases). The CDR3 has 16 residues. V shed 2 bases and J shed 1 base, with 14 bases lying between them. The V gene's germline CDR1 is SGHTA and CDR2 FQGNSA. The CDR3, as DNA: TGTGCCAGCAGCTTATTGGGGAGGACTACCCAAGAGACCCAGTACTTC. Translation: CASSLLGRTTQETQYF.

This clone was observed a handful of times. J is TRBJ2-3 and V is TRBV15, with D uncertain. V was pared by 2 bases and J by 7 bases, with 10 bases between. The CDR3 sequence is 13 residues long. Germline CDR1 is LNHNV and CDR2 is YYDKDF (reference sequence). CDR3 sequence: CATSRQRENTQYF. The CDR3 bases are TGTGCCACCAGCAGACAACGTGAGAATACGCAGTATTTT.

This clone was detected only a few times. The chain is built from TRBV29-1 and TRBJ1-2; maybe TRBD1 (5 bases). The V gene lost 2 bases and the J gene lost 8 bases, with 15 bases spanning the gap. This CDR3 is built from 13 residues. CDR1 is SQVTM, CDR2 ANQGSEA, per germline. The CDR3 nucleotides read TGCAGCGTTGAAAATCCGGGGGACGTCGGCTACACCTTC. Translated: CSVENPGDVGYTF.

V is TRBV7-3 and J is TRBJ2-2; 10 bases match TRBD1. The V gene's germline CDR1 is SGHTA and CDR2 FQGTGA. This CDR3 spans 16 amino acids. V shed 3 bases and J 3 bases; nucleotides not matched to a gene: 4. CDR3 sequence: CASSFYGTGDTGELFF. The CDR3 coding sequence is TGTGCCAGCAGCTTCTACGGGACAGGGGACACCGGGGAGCTGTTTTTT.

CDR3 sequence (DNA): TGTGCCAGTAGTAACGGGATTTCACCCCTCCACTTT. Protein product: CASSNGISPLHF. The chain uses TRBV19 and TRBJ1-6; D is unclear. The CDR3 has 12 residues. V shed 4 bases and J shed 9 bases, with 7 bases lying between them. Per germline, CDR1 LNHDA and CDR2 SQIVND (reference sequence).

The DNA for the CDR3 is TGTGCCAGCAGGGGACAGGGAATGGGCTATAATTCACCCCTCCACTTT. It specifies CASRGQGMGYNSPLHF. The chain joins TRBV7-2 to TRBJ1-6; 9 nucleotides match TRBD1. Trimming at V came to 6 bases and at J to 3 bases, leaving 6 bases not matched to a gene. There are 16 residues in the CDR3. Germline lookup yields CDR1 SGHTA and CDR2 FQGNSA.

In its sample, this clone was seen a few times. The chain employs TRBV13 and TRBJ1-1; 10 bases match TRBD1. CDR1 and CDR2 (germline): PRHDT, FYEKMQ (reference sequence). Unmatched junction bases numbered 11, after V lost 2 bases and J lost 2 bases. CDR3 length equals 18 residues. The CDR3 sequence is CASSLSGSDRGPNTEAFF. DNA of the CDR3: TGTGCCAGCAGCTTATCCGGATCCGACAGGGGGCCCAACACTGAAGCTTTCTTT.

The table lists this clone with a few counts. The V gene is TRBV5-1, the J gene TRBJ1-5; no clear D gene. The CDR3 is 14 residues long. Germline V gene lookup returns CDR1 SGHRS and CDR2 YFSETQ. Trimming pared 4 bases from V and 5 bases from J, leaving 13 bases between. In DNA form, the CDR3 reads TGCGCCAGCAGCCTCGGGGAAGTCGATCAGCCCCAGCATTTT. Residues: CASSLGEVDQPQHF.